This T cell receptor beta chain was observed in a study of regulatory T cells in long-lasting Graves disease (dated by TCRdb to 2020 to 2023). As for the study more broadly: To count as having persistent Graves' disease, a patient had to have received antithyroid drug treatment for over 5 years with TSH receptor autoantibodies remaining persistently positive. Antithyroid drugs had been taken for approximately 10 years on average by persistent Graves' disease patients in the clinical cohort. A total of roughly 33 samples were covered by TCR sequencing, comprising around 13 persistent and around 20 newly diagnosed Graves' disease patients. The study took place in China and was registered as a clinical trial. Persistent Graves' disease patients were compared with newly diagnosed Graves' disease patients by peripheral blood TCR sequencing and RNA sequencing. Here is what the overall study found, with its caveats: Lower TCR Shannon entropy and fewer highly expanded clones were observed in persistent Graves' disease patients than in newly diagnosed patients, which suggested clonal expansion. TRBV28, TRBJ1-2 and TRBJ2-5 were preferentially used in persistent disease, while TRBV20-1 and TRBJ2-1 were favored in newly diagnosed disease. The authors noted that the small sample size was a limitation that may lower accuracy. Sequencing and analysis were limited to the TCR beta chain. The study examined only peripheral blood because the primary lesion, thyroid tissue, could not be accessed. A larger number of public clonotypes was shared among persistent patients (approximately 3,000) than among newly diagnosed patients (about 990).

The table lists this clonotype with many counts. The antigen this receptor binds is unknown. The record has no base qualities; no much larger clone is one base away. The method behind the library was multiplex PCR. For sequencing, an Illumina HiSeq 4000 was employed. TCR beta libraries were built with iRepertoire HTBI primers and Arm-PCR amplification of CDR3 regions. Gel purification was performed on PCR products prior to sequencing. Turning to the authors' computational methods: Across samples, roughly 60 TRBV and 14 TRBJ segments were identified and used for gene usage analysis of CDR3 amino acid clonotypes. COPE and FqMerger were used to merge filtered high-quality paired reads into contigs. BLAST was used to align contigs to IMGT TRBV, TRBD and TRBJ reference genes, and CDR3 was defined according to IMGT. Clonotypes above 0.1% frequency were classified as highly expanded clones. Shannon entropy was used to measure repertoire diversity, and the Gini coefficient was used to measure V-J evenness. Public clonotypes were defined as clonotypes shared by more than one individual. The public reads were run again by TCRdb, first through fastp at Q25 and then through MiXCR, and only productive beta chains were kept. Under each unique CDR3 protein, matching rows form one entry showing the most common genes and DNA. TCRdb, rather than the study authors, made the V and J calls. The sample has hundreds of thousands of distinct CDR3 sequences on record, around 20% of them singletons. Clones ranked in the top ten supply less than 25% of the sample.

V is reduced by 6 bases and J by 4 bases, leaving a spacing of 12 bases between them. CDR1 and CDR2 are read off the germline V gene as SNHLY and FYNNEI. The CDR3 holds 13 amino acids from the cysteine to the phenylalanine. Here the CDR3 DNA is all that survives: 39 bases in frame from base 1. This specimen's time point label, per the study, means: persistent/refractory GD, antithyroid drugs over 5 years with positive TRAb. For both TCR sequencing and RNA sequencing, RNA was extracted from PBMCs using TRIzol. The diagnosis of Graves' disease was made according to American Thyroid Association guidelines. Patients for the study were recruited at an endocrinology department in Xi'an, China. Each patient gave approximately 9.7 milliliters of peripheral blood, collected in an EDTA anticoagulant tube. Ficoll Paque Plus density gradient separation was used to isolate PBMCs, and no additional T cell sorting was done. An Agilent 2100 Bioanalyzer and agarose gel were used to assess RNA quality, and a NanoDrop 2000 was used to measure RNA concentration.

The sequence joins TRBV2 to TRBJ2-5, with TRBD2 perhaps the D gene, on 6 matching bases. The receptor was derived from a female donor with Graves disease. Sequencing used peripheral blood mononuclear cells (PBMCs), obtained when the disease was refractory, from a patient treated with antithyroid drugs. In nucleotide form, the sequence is TGTGCCAGCAGCGGTGGGGGGAGAGAGACCCAGTACTTC. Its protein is CASSGGGRETQYF.